Shown below are 14 T cell receptor beta chains from a single sample sequenced in a study of T cell responses to AZD1222 COVID-19 vaccine. The method was immunoSEQ multiplex PCR; TCRdb's version includes in-frame clones alone and lacks a portion of them. The sample carries about 140,000 clones, 88% recorded once. The sample here was peripheral blood, taken 28 days after the second AZD1222 dose. These TCRs come from an adult who received the AZD1222 COVID-19 vaccine.

The chain links TRBV10-3 to TRBJ2-7; D not certain. Deletions cut 0 bases from V and 0 bases from J, with 9 bases between. The CDR3 extends over 15 amino acids. The germline gives CDR1 ENHRY, CDR2 SYGVKD. In nucleotides, the CDR3 is TGTGCCATCAGTGAGTCGATCGCTAGCTCCTACGAGCAGTACTTC. It specifies CAISESIASSYEQYF.

The V gene is TRBV3-1 (or the pseudogene TRBV3-2), the J gene TRBJ1-5; the D is unclear. The CDR3 length is 12 residues. Germline V gene sequence: CDR1 LGHDT, CDR2 YNNKEL (reference sequence). V lost 3 bases to trimming and J lost 7 bases, with 7 bases between them. The DNA of the CDR3 is TGTGCCAGCAGCCATACTGGCCAGCCCCAGCATTTT. Translation gives CASSHTGQPQHF.

The V gene is TRBV7-3, the J gene TRBJ2-7; 8 positions match TRBD2. The CDR3 is 18 residues long. Per germline, CDR1 SGHTA and CDR2 FQGTGA. Losses at the gene ends were 4 bases for V and 2 bases for J; bases not matched to a gene: 16. The CDR3 nucleotides are TGTGCCAGCAGCTGTTGGACTAGCTCGCAGATCATAACCTACGAGCAGTACTTC. Translation gives CASSCWTSSQIITYEQYF.

V usage is TRBV4-1 and J usage is TRBJ2-7, with D maybe TRBD1 (6 bases). This CDR3 spans 15 amino acids. Germline CDR1 MGHRA, CDR2 YSYEKL. V lost 0 bases and J 4 bases, leaving 13 bases between the germline ends. CDR3 sequence reads: CASSQDLRGGYEQYF. CDR3 nucleotide sequence: TGCGCCAGCAGCCAAGATCTCAGGGGCGGGTACGAGCAGTACTTC.

This clone was detected only a few times. J is TRBJ2-5 and V is TRBV24-1; 7 bases match TRBD2. The CDR3 has 15 residues. Germline V CDR1 and CDR2: KGHDR, SFDVKD. J was trimmed by 2 bases and V by 5 bases; bases with no gene match: 7. In DNA form, the CDR3 reads TGTGCCACCAGTGTCGGGGGGACGGGTCAAGAGACCCAGTACTTC. Protein: CATSVGGTGQETQYF.

The chain links TRBV27 to TRBJ1-1, with D maybe TRBD1 (6 bases). The length of the CDR3 is 16 residues. Between the trimmed V and J ends, which lost 2 bases and 1 base, there was a span of 14 bases. Germline loops: CDR1 MNHEY, CDR2 SMNVEV (reference sequence). The CDR3: CASSLRGSGPNTEAFF. The CDR3 coding sequence is TGTGCCAGCAGTTTAAGGGGGTCAGGGCCGAACACTGAAGCTTTCTTT.

The table lists this clone with a count of one. The chain links TRBV11-3 to TRBJ2-5, with 7 bases identical to TRBD1. The CDR3 has 15 amino acids. The V and J ends lost 6 bases and 5 bases, in that order; junction bases with no gene match: 12. Germline V gene sequence: CDR1 SGHNT, CDR2 YENEEA. The CDR3 here is CASSFRRQGLETQYF. CDR3 nucleotides: TGTGCCAGCAGTTTTCGTAGACAGGGCCTTGAGACCCAGTACTTC.

Only one count was recorded for this clone. The rearrangement links TRBV5-4 to TRBJ1-2, with D uncertain. The V end lost 0 bases, the J end lost 5 bases, and 17 bases lay between the germline ends. Germline-derived CDR1 and CDR2 are SGHNT and YYREEE (reference sequence). The CDR3 runs to 16 residues. CDR3 region: CASSLAGRPPSYGYTF. The CDR3 nucleotides read TGTGCCAGCAGCTTGGCAGGTCGACCCCCTAGTTATGGCTACACCTTC.

The chain is built from TRBV3-1 (or the pseudogene TRBV3-2) and TRBJ1-1, with D hard to call. V was cut by 2 bases and J by 5 bases, with 15 bases left in between. CDR3 length: 15 residues. Germline values: CDR1 LGHDT, CDR2 YNNKEL (reference sequence). The CDR3, as DNA: TGTGCCAGCAGCCAAACTTGGGAGGGAAGGACTGAAGCTTTCTTT. Translated: CASSQTWEGRTEAFF.

This sequence joins TRBV4-2 and TRBJ1-4; D is ambiguous. Trimming shortened V by 5 bases and J by 7 bases, and 17 bases separated the two germline ends. The CDR3 totals 15 residues. The V gene's germline CDR1 is LGHNA and CDR2 YNFKEQ. The CDR3 protein is CASSSLGQNGEKLFF. The CDR3 nucleotides are TGTGCCAGCAGCTCACTTGGCCAGAACGGTGAAAAACTGTTTTTT.

This clone is medium-sized in the sample. The chain has TRBV2 and TRBJ1-5; TRBD1 is a possible D gene (5 bases). Trimming pared 4 bases from V and 7 bases from J, leaving 14 bases between. Germline CDR1 SNHLY, CDR2 FYNNEI. The CDR3 covers 14 residues. The CDR3 region is CASSALGAYQPQHF. In DNA, the CDR3 is TGTGCCAGCAGTGCACTTGGGGCTTACCAGCCCCAGCATTTT.

The chain carries TRBV28 and TRBJ2-7; 7 nucleotides line up with TRBD2. Germline-derived CDR1 and CDR2 are MDHEN and SYDVKM. The trim removed 8 bases at V and 6 bases at J, leaving 16 bases unmatched. The length of the CDR3 is 15 residues. The CDR3, as DNA: TGTGCCAGCCACCCCGGGACTATTACCTCCGGCGAGCAGTACTTC. Encoded protein: CASHPGTITSGEQYF. The full variable domain, rest sourced from reference TRBV28 and TRBJ2-7, is DVKVTQSSRYLVKRTGEKVFLECVQDMDHENMFWYRQDPGLGLRLIYFSYDVKMKEKGDIPEGYSVSREKKERFSLILESASTNQTSMYLCASHPGTITSGEQYFGPGTRLTVT.

The genes are TRBV18 and TRBJ2-7, with TRBD2 matching 7 bases. V was clipped by 3 bases and J by 1 base; unmatched bases: 6. In germline, CDR1 is KGHSH, CDR2 LQKENI. CDR3 length equals 15 residues. The CDR3, as DNA: TGTGCCAGCTCACCGGAAAGCGGGGAGTCCTACGAGCAGTACTTC. Protein: CASSPESGESYEQYF.

As regards this clone: Its ends do not fully match the called genes, so a read error is possible. This chain uses TRBV7-7 with TRBJ2-3, with 13 positions matching TRBD2. The CDR3 totals 15 residues. Looked up from germline, CDR1 is SSHAT and CDR2 is FNYEAQ (reference sequence). The CDR3 DNA reads as TGTGCTAGCAGCCGACTAGCGGGAGGAAGGGATACGCAGTATTTT. This sequence encodes CASSRLAGGRDTQYF. The variable domain in full, with the rest retrieved from reference TRBV7-7 and TRBJ2-3, is GAGVSQSPRYKVTKRGQDVTLRCDPISSHATLYWYQQALGQGPEFLTYFNYEAQPDKSGLPSDRFSAERPEGSISTLTIQRTEQRDSAMYRCASSRLAGGRDTQYFGPGTRLTVL.